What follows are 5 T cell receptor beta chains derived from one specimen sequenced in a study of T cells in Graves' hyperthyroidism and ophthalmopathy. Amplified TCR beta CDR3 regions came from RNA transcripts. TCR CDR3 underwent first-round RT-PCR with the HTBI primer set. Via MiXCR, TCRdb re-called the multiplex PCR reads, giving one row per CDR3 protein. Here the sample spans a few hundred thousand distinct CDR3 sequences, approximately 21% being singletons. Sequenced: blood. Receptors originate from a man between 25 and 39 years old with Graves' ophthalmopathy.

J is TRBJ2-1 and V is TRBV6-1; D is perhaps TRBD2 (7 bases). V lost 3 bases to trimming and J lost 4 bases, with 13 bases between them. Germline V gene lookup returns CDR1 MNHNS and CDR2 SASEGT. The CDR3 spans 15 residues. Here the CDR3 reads CASSEAGDTYNEQFF. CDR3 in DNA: TGTGCCAGCAGTGAGGCGGGGGACACATACAATGAGCAGTTCTTC.

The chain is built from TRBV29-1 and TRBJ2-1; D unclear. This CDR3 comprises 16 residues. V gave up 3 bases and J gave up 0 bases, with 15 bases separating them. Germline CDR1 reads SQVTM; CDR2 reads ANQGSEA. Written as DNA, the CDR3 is TGCAGCGTTGAGGTACAGAAGAAAGTCTCCTACAATGAGCAGTTCTTC. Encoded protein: CSVEVQKKVSYNEQFF.

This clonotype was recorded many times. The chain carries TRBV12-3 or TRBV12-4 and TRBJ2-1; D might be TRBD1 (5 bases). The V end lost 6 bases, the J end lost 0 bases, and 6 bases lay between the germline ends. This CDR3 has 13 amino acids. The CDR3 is CASRDNSYNEQFF. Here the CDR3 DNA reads TGTGCCAGCAGGGACAACTCCTACAATGAGCAGTTCTTC.

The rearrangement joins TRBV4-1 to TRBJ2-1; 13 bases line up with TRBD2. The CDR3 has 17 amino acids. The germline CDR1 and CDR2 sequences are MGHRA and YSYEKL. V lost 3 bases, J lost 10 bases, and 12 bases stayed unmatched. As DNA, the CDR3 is TGCGCCAGCAGCCAGACACCCGGGACTAGCGGGATCCGCGAGCAGTTCTTC. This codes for CASSQTPGTSGIREQFF.

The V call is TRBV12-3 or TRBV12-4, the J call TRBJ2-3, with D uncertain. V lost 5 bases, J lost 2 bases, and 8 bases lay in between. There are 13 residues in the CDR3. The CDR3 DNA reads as TGTGCCAGCAGTGACGGAAACACAGATACGCAGTATTTT. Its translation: CASSDGNTDTQYF.